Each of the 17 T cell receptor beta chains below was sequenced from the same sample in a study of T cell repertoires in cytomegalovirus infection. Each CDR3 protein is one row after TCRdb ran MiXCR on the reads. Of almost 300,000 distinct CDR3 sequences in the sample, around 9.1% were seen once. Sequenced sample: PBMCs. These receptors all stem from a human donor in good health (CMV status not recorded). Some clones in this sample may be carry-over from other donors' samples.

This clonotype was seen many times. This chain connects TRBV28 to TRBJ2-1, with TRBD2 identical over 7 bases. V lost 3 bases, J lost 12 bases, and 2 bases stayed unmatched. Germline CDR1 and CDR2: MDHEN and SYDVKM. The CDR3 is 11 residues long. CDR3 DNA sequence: TGTGCCAGCAGTTTGGGGAGGGGGCAGTTCTTC. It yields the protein CASSLGRGQFF.

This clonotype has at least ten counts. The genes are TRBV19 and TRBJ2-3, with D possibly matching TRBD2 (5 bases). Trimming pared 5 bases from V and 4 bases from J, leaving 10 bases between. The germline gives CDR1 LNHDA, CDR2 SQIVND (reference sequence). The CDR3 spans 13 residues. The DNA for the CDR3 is TGTGCCAGTAGTGACGGGGTATCAGATACGCAGTATTTT. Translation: CASSDGVSDTQYF. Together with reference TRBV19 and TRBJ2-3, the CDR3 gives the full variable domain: DGGITQSPKYLFRKEGQNVTLSCEQNLNHDAMYWYRQDPGQGLRLIYYSQIVNDFQKGDIAEGYSVSREKKESFPLTVTSAQKNPTAFYLCASSDGVSDTQYFGPGTRLTVL.

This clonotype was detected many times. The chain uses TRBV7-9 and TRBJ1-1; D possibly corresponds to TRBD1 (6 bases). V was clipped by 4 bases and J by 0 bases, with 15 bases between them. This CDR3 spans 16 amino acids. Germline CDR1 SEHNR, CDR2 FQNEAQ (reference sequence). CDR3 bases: TGTGCCAGCAGCTCGGGGGCCGCGTGGATGAACACTGAAGCTTTCTTT. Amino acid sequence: CASSSGAAWMNTEAFF.

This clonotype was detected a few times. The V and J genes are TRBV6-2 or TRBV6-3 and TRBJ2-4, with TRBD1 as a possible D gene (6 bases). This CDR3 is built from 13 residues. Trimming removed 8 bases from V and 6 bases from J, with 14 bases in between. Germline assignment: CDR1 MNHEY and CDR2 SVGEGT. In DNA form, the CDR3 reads TGTGCCAGCGGCCAGGCGACAGGAAACATTCAGTACTTC. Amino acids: CASGQATGNIQYF.

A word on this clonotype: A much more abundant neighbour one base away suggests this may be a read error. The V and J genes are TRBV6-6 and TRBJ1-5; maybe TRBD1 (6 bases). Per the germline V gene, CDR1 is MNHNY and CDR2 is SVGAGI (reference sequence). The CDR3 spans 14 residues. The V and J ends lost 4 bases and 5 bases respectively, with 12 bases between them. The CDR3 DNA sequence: TGTGCCAGCAGTTCTACAGGGAGCTATCAGCCCCAGCATTTT. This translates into CASSSTGSYQPQHF.

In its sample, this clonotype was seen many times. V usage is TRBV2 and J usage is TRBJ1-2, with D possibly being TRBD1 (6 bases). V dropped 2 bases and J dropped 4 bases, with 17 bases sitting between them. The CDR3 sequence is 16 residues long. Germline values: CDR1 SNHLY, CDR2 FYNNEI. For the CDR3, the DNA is TGTGCCAGCAGTGAAATTGAGGGCAGGGGCTCCTATGGCTACACCTTC. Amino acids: CASSEIEGRGSYGYTF.

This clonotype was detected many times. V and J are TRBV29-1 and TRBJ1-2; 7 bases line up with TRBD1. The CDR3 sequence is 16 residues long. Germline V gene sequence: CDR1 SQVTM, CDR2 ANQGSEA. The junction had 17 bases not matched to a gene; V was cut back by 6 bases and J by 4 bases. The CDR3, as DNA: TGCAGCGTGGTAGGGGGCGATAAATCTCTATCCTATGGCTACACCTTC. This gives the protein CSVVGGDKSLSYGYTF.

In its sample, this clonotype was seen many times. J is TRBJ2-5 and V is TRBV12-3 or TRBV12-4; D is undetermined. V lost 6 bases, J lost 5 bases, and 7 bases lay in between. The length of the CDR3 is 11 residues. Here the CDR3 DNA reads TGTGCCAGCAGCCGAGCGGAGACCCAGTACTTC. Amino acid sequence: CASSRAETQYF.

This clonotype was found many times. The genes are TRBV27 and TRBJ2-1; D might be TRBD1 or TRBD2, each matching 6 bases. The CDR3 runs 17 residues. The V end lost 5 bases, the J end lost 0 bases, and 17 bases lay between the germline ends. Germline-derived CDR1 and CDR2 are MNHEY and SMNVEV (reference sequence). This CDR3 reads CASSRRQGGSSYNEQFF. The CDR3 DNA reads TGTGCCAGCAGTCGACGGCAAGGGGGGAGCTCCTACAATGAGCAGTTCTTC.

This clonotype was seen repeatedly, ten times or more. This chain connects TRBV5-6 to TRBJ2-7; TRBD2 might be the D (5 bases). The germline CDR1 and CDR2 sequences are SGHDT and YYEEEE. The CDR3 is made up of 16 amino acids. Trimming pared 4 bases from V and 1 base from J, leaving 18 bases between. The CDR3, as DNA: TGTGCCAGCAGCGGAACGGGAATCACTGGGTCCTACGAGCAGTACTTC. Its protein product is CASSGTGITGSYEQYF.

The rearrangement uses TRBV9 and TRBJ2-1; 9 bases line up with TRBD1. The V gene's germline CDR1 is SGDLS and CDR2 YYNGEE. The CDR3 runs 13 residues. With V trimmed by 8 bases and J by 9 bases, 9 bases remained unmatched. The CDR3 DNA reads TGTGCCAGTGGACAGGGGCCTAGGGGTGAGCAGTTCTTC. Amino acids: CASGQGPRGEQFF.

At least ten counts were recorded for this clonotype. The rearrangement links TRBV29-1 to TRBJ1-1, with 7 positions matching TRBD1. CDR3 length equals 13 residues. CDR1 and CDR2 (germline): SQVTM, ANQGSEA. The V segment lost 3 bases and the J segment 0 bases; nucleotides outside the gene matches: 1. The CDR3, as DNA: TGCAGCGTTGAGGGACAGATGAACACTGAAGCTTTCTTT. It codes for CSVEGQMNTEAFF.

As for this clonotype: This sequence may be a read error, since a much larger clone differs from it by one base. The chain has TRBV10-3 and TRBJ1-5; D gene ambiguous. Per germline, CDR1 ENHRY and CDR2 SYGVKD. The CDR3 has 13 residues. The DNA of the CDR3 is TGTGCCATCAGTCCCATGGGGAATCAGCCCCAGAATTTT. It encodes CAISPMGNQPQNF.

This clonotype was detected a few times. CDR3 sequence (DNA): TGCAGTGCTAGAGATGGGCAGGGTTATAATTCACCCCTCCACTTT. Translated, it gives CSARDGQGYNSPLHF. The chain is built from TRBV20-1 and TRBJ1-6; tentatively, D is TRBD1 (5 bases). This CDR3 comprises 15 residues. V was trimmed by 0 bases and J by 4 bases, leaving 10 bases between them. Germline values: CDR1 DFQATT, CDR2 SNEGSKA (reference sequence).

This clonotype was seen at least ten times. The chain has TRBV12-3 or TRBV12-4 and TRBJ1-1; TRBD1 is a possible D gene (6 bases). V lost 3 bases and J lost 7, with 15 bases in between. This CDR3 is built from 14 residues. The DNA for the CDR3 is TGTGCCAGCAGTTTCACAGGGCCCGTGGGTGAAGCTTTCTTT. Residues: CASSFTGPVGEAFF.

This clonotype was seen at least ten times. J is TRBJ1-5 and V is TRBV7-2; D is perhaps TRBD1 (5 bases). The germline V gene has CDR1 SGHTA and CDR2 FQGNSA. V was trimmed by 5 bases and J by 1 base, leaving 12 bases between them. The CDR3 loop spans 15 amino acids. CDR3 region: CASSRGGMSNQPQHF. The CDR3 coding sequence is TGTGCCAGCAGCCGGGGGGGGATGAGCAATCAGCCCCAGCATTTT. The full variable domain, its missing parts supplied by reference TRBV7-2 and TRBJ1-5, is GAGVSQSPSNKVTEKGKDVELRCDPISGHTALYWYRQSLGQGLEFLIYFQGNSAPDKSGLPSDRFSAERTGGSVSTLTIQRTQQEDSAVYLCASSRGGMSNQPQHFGDGTRLSIL.

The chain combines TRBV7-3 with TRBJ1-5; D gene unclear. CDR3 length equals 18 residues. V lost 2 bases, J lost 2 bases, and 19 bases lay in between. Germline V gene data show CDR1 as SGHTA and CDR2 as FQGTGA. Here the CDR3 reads CASSLEGRREQGNQPQHF. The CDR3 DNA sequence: TGTGCCAGCAGCTTAGAAGGACGGAGGGAGCAAGGCAATCAGCCCCAGCATTTT.